This TCR beta chain is drawn from a study of cytomegalovirus exposure and HLA in healthy donors. Broader study findings: Sequences of the TCR beta chain were said to predict the HLA-A and HLA-B alleles of most subjects accurately. Within a later analysis, the majority of CMV-associated TCR beta chains appeared HLA-restricted. At a 0.05 false discovery rate, a later analysis found 16,951 TCR beta sequences to be associated with HLA alleles.

As concerns this clone: The target antigen is unknown.

Use of 60 Vbeta and 13 Jbeta primers characterized the PCR. Only in-frame clones appear in the TCRdb table, and some are missing; sequencing was by immunoSEQ multiplex PCR. The data contain some 120,000 clones, roughly 70% of them seen just once; the ten biggest clones take up 8.5% to 9.5%. V lost 0 bases to trimming and J lost 1 base, with 9 bases between them. The CDR3 has 15 amino acids. Germline V gene data show CDR1 as SGHTA and CDR2 as FQGTGA. The sequencing input was PBMCs. The sequence came from a man under 40 in good health and CMV-seropositive. The rearrangement joins TRBV7-3 to TRBJ1-1; no clear D. The DNA for the CDR3 is TGTGCCAGCAGCTTAACCGGTCTAGGGAACACTGAAGCTTTCTTT. It translates to CASSLTGLGNTEAFF.